A selection of T cell receptor beta chains follows, all from one sample in a study of graft-versus-host responses after intestinal transplantation. Which antigens these TCRs recognize remains unknown. The repertoire was sequenced with immunoSEQ multiplex PCR; TCRdb's copy has only in-frame clones and lacks some. The data contain more than 95,000 clones, roughly 93% of them singletons. Sequenced material: unstimulated CD8+ T cells sorted from spleen or lymph node cells, taken before intestinal transplant. The receptors originated from a human donor who received an intestinal transplant. The CDR3 runs from the conserved cysteine through the conserved F or W. A D gene is named only where the DNA matches it firmly. The size entry is marked missing in some rows and otherwise reads once, few, many or a size class.

d_gene	abundance	v_gene	j_gene	CDR3aa	CDR3nt
NA	few	TRBV4-2	TRBJ2-6	CASSQEEGDGANVLTF	TGTGCCAGCAGCCAAGAGGAGGGGGATGGGGCCAACGTCCTGACTTTC
NA	NA	TRBV4-1	TRBJ1-2	CASSQVGDFYGYTF	TGCGCCAGCAGCCAAGTGGGCGACTTCTATGGCTACACCTTC
TRBD1	NA	TRBV30	TRBJ1-1	CAWRNEGARRNTEAFF	TGTGCCTGGAGAAATGAGGGGGCCAGGAGAAACACTGAAGCTTTCTTT
TRBD1	NA	TRBV6-5	TRBJ1-2	CASSYSWTGELDGYTF	TGTGCCAGCAGTTACTCTTGGACAGGTGAATTGGACGGCTACACCTTC
TRBD1	NA	TRBV29-1	TRBJ2-1	CSLGTGDGSEQFF	TGCAGCCTCGGGACAGGGGATGGAAGTGAGCAGTTCTTC
NA	NA	TRBV4-1	TRBJ2-1	CASSRSNEQFF	TGCGCCAGCAGCCGCTCGAATGAGCAGTTCTTC
NA	NA	TRBV7-3	TRBJ1-1	CASSLSGESAEAFF	TGTGCCAGCAGCCTATCAGGGGAGAGCGCTGAAGCTTTCTTT
NA	NA	TRBV6-1	TRBJ2-7	CASSVSGEILYEQYF	TGTGCCAGCAGTGTTTCCGGGGAGATTCTCTACGAGCAGTACTTC
NA	NA	TRBV9	TRBJ2-5	CASSGPLAYQETQYF	TGTGCCAGCAGCGGCCCGCTAGCGTACCAAGAGACCCAGTACTTC
NA	NA	TRBV5-6	TRBJ2-1	CASSLAVRLQTYNEQFF	TGTGCCAGCAGCTTGGCGGTTAGGTTACAAACCTACAATGAGCAGTTCTTC
NA	NA	TRBV5-4	TRBJ2-3	CASSPPDDTDTQYF	TGTGCCAGCAGCCCACCCGACGACACAGATACGCAGTATTTT
NA	NA	TRBV7-2	TRBJ2-3	CASSLAGTGDFRTDTQYF	TGTGCCAGCAGCTTAGCCGGCACGGGGGACTTCCGCACAGATACGCAGTATTTT
NA	NA	TRBV6-1	TRBJ1-1	CALRVSTEAFF	TGTGCCCTTCGAGTGAGTACTGAAGCTTTCTTT
TRBD1	NA	TRBV5-1	TRBJ1-2	CASSSGDSRYGYTF	TGCGCCAGCAGCTCGGGGGACAGCCGGTATGGCTACACCTTC
NA	NA	TRBV5-4	TRBJ1-5	CASSRDNQPQHF	TGTGCCAGCAGCCGGGATAATCAGCCCCAGCATTTT
NA	NA	TRBV5-1	TRBJ1-3	CATRPDHLGNTIYF	TGCGCCACCAGGCCGGACCACCTAGGAAACACCATATATTTT
NA	NA	TRBV16	TRBJ1-2	CASSHVPSYGYTF	TGTGCCAGCAGCCACGTACCTTCTTATGGCTACACCTTC
TRBD1	NA	TRBV6-5	TRBJ2-1	CASSTTGTYNEQFF	TGTGCCAGCAGTACGACAGGGACCTACAATGAGCAGTTCTTC
NA	NA	TRBV19	TRBJ2-1	CASDSGYNEQFF	TGTGCCAGTGACTCCGGGTACAATGAGCAGTTCTTC
NA	once	TRBV9	TRBJ1-1	CASSGGQNTEAFF	TGTGCCAGCAGCGGGGGACAGAACACTGAAGCTTTCTTT
NA	NA	TRBV9	TRBJ1-6	CASSVQGSPLHF	TGTGCCAGCAGCGTCCAGGGTTCACCCCTCCACTTT
NA	NA	TRBV30	TRBJ2-1	CAWSAWGASYNEQFF	TGTGCCTGGAGTGCGTGGGGGGCCTCCTACAATGAGCAGTTCTTC
NA	NA	TRBV11-3	TRBJ1-1	CASSLVGTNTEAFF	TGTGCCAGCAGCTTAGTAGGGACGAACACTGAAGCTTTCTTT
NA	NA	TRBV2	TRBJ2-7	CASSEEMTAGTYEQYF	TGTGCCAGCAGTGAGGAAATGACAGCAGGAACCTACGAGCAGTACTTC
NA	NA	TRBV4-1	TRBJ1-6	CASSEGKTPLHF	TGCGCCAGCAGCGAGGGAAAAACGCCCCTCCACTTT
NA	NA	TRBV5-1	TRBJ2-5	CASSFYPEYQETQYF	TGCGCCAGCAGCTTCTACCCCGAGTACCAAGAGACCCAGTACTTC
NA	once	TRBV19	TRBJ1-5	CASSGSQNQPQHF	TGTGCCAGTAGTGGGTCCCAAAATCAGCCCCAGCATTTT
NA	NA	TRBV5-8	TRBJ1-5	CASSTLQGVQPQHF	TGTGCCAGCAGCACCCTCCAGGGAGTCCAGCCCCAGCATTTT
NA	NA	TRBV7-6	TRBJ1-1	CASSLAWGTVMNTEAFF	TGTGCCAGCAGCTTAGCGTGGGGGACTGTTATGAACACTGAAGCTTTCTTT
NA	NA	TRBV7-9	TRBJ1-4	CASSVEGSGEKLFF	TGTGCCAGCAGCGTTGAGGGCTCGGGTGAAAAACTGTTTTTT
NA	NA	TRBV4-1	TRBJ2-7	CASSQDISWGSYEQYF	TGCGCCAGCAGCCAAGATATTTCTTGGGGCTCCTACGAGCAGTACTTC
NA	NA	TRBV12-5	TRBJ2-5	CASGLGIWEGAEQETQYF	TGTGCTAGTGGTTTGGGGATTTGGGAGGGGGCAGAACAAGAGACCCAGTACTTC
NA	NA	TRBV6-1	TRBJ2-7	CASSYGEEQYF	TGTGCCAGCAGTTACGGGGAAGAGCAGTACTTC
NA	NA	TRBV19	TRBJ1-1	CASSIVSNTEAFF	TGTGCCAGTAGTATTGTCAGTAACACTGAAGCTTTCTTT
NA	NA	TRBV7-7	TRBJ2-1	CASSLADNYNKQFF	TGTGCCAGCAGCTTAGCTGACAATTACAATAAGCAGTTCTTC